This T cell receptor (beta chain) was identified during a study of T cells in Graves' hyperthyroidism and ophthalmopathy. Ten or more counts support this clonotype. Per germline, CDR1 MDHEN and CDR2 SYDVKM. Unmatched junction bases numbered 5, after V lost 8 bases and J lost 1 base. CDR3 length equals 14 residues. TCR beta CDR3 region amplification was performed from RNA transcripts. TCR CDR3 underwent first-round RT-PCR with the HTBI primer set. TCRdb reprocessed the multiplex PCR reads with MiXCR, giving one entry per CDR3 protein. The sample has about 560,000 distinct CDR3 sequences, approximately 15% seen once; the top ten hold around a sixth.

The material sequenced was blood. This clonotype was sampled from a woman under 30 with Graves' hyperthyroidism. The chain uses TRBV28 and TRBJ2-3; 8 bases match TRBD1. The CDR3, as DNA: TGTGCCAGCCTGGGACAGGACGGCACAGATACGCAGTATTTT. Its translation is CASLGQDGTDTQYF.